These T cell receptor beta chains were read from a single sample in a study of shared clonotypes between healthy human individuals. Produced via immunoSEQ multiplex PCR; TCRdb's table is partial and in-frame only. The sample has about 480,000 clones, more than 65% seen once; the top ten hold 13%. Sequenced: PBMCs. These receptors came from a woman in her forties in good health. Some clones in this sample may be carry-over from other donors' samples. The CDR3 runs from the conserved cysteine through the conserved F or W. A D gene is named only where the DNA matches it firmly. Not every row has a clone size; where given, it reads once, few, many or a size class.

>TRBV5-1|TRBD2|TRBJ2-5|-
CASLFSGRAEARGETQYF
TGCGCCAGCCTGTTTAGCGGGAGGGCCGAGGCAAGGGGAGAGACCCAGTACTTC
>TRBV7-6|-|TRBJ2-2|once
CASSLVSNTGELFF
TGTGCCAGCAGCTTAGTCTCTAACACCGGGGAGCTGTTTTTT
>TRBV10-1|-|TRBJ2-7|-
CASSLGGEQYF
TGCGCCAGCAGTCTAGGAGGCGAGCAGTACTTC
>TRBV5-4|-|TRBJ2-7|-
CASSSYRNYEQYF
TGTGCCAGCAGCAGTTATAGAAACTACGAGCAGTACTTC
>TRBV6-1|TRBD2|TRBJ2-1|-
CASSNLAGVGGEQFF
TGTGCCAGCAGTAATCTAGCGGGAGTGGGTGGTGAGCAGTTCTTC
>TRBV18|TRBD1|TRBJ2-7|-
CASSPRQGDSYEQYF
TGTGCCAGCTCACCACGACAGGGGGATTCCTACGAGCAGTACTTC
>TRBV7-2|-|TRBJ2-3|-
CASSLVASRYTDTQYF
TGTGCCAGCAGCTTGGTGGCTAGCAGATACACAGATACGCAGTATTTT
>TRBV7-2|TRBD1|TRBJ2-7|-
CASSLGGLYGEQYF
TGTGCCAGCAGTCTAGGGGGCCTGTATGGCGAGCAGTACTTC
>TRBV7-3|TRBD1|TRBJ2-3|-
CASSSPGGATDTQYF
TGTGCCAGCAGCTCTCCAGGGGGAGCAACAGATACGCAGTATTTT
>TRBV27|TRBD1|TRBJ1-2|-
CASSPRHPGTGGIYGYTF
TGTGCCAGCAGTCCCCGTCACCCCGGGACAGGGGGTATCTATGGCTACACCTTC
>TRBV30|TRBD1|TRBJ1-6|few
CAWSYGQENSPLHF
TGTGCCTGGAGTTATGGACAGGAAAATTCACCCCTCCACTTT
>TRBV7-2|TRBD2|TRBJ2-1|-
CASSLASSGPSSYNEQFF
TGTGCCAGCAGCTTAGCGTCTAGCGGCCCAAGCTCCTACAATGAGCAGTTCTTC
>TRBV28|-|TRBJ1-6|many
CASSLSRNSPLHF
TGTGCCAGCAGTTTAAGTCGTAATTCACCCCTCCACTTT
>TRBV5-8|TRBD1|TRBJ1-2|-
CASSLDGRGRRFYGYTF
TGTGCCAGCAGCTTGGACGGCAGGGGGCGACGGTTTTATGGCTACACCTTC
>TRBV5-1|TRBD2|TRBJ2-2|many
CASSPRRAGDTGELFF
TGCGCCAGCAGCCCGCGTCGGGCGGGAGATACCGGGGAGCTGTTTTTT
>TRBV19|-|TRBJ1-2|-
CASSSSTEGSDYGYTF
TGTGCCAGTAGTAGTTCCACGGAGGGCAGCGACTATGGCTACACCTTC
>TRBV11-2|TRBD2|TRBJ2-2|-
CASSLGRGGRIGTGELFF
TGTGCCAGCAGCTTAGGGCGAGGCGGGAGGATCGGCACCGGGGAGCTGTTTTTT
>TRBV4-3|-|TRBJ2-7|-
CASSPALGSTYEQYF
TGCGCCAGCAGCCCCGCTTTGGGGAGCACCTACGAGCAGTACTTC
>TRBV28|TRBD1|TRBJ1-4|-
CASSLGTENEKLFF
TGTGCCAGCAGTCTTGGGACAGAGAATGAAAAACTGTTTTTT
>TRBV14|-|TRBJ1-3|-
CASSHLGNTIYF
TGTGCCAGCAGCCATCTGGGAAACACCATATATTTT
>TRBV10-3|TRBD2|TRBJ2-1|-
CAISESLSGSHYNEQFF
TGTGCCATCAGTGAGTCGTTGAGCGGGAGCCACTACAATGAGCAGTTCTTC
>TRBV19|-|TRBJ1-1|few
CASSINRNTEAFF
TGTGCCAGTAGTATTAATAGAAACACTGAAGCTTTCTTT
>TRBV30|-|TRBJ2-7|once
CAWSVVSARREQYF
TGTGCCTGGAGTGTAGTGTCAGCACGGCGCGAGCAGTACTTC
>TRBV19|TRBD1|TRBJ1-1|few
CASSTHRSEGANTEAFF
TGTGCCAGTAGTACCCACCGCTCAGAGGGGGCGAACACTGAAGCTTTCTTT
>TRBV18|-|TRBJ2-2|-
CASSPRPGETGELFF
TGTGCCAGCTCACCACGGCCAGGGGAAACCGGGGAGCTGTTTTTT
>TRBV10-1|-|TRBJ2-3|-
CASSAGGFTDTQYF
TGCGCCAGCAGTGCGGGGGGCTTCACAGATACGCAGTATTTT
>TRBV6-5|-|TRBJ1-1|-
CASSYRGVTEAFF
TGTGCCAGCAGCTACAGAGGGGTCACTGAAGCTTTCTTT
>TRBV9|-|TRBJ2-3|-
CASSVGADTQYF
TGTGCCAGCAGCGTAGGGGCTGATACGCAGTATTTT
>TRBV18|TRBD2|TRBJ2-3|-
CASSDSGDTDTQYF
TGTGCCAGCTCAGATAGCGGGGACACAGATACGCAGTATTTT
>TRBV9|TRBD1|TRBJ2-1|-
CASSAGQEVFYNEQFF
TGTGCCAGCAGCGCCGGACAGGAAGTGTTCTACAATGAGCAGTTCTTC
>TRBV7-2|TRBD1|TRBJ1-3|-
CASSLKQGDGSGNTIYF
TGTGCCAGCAGTCTGAAACAGGGGGACGGCTCTGGAAACACCATATATTTT
>TRBV28|TRBD1|TRBJ1-2|-
CASRPGQGYGYTF
TGTGCCAGCAGACCGGGACAGGGCTATGGCTACACCTTC
>TRBV5-1|TRBD1|TRBJ2-5|-
CASSLITGEQETQYF
TGCGCCAGCAGCTTAATAACAGGGGAGCAAGAGACCCAGTACTTC
>TRBV28|-|TRBJ2-2|-
CASSLGTGELFF
TGTGCCAGCAGCCTCGGGACCGGGGAGCTGTTTTTT
>TRBV29-1|-|TRBJ2-5|-
CSVERATKETQYF
TGCAGCGTTGAAAGGGCCACAAAAGAGACCCAGTACTTC
>TRBV28|-|TRBJ2-7|-
CASSGEPTGWEQYF
TGTGCCAGCAGTGGGGAACCTACAGGGTGGGAGCAGTACTTC
>TRBV30|-|TRBJ2-2|-
CAWSDGPGAGELFF
TGTGCCTGGAGCGACGGCCCGGGGGCCGGGGAGCTGTTTTTT
>TRBV29-1|TRBD2|TRBJ2-7|once
CSVEAGGTYEQYF
TGCAGCGTTGAGGCGGGGGGGACCTACGAGCAGTACTTC
>TRBV28|TRBD2|TRBJ2-1|-
CASTTRRELNEQFF
TGTGCCAGCACCACGCGGCGGGAGTTAAATGAGCAGTTCTTC
>TRBV4-3|TRBD2|TRBJ2-1|-
CASSQALLAGEGDEQFF
TGCGCCAGCAGCCAAGCCCTTCTAGCGGGAGAGGGGGATGAGCAGTTCTTC
>TRBV11-2|TRBD1|TRBJ2-7|few
CASSQSGTGLGEQYF
TGTGCCAGCAGCCAATCCGGGACAGGGCTGGGAGAGCAGTACTTC
>TRBV10-3|-|TRBJ1-1|-
CAISEEGMNTEAFF
TGTGCCATCAGTGAGGAGGGAATGAACACTGAAGCTTTCTTT
>TRBV11-1|-|TRBJ2-5|-
CASGVRGLRETQYF
TGTGCCAGCGGTGTGAGGGGTTTGAGGGAGACCCAGTACTTC
>TRBV20-1|-|TRBJ2-7|-
CSALGWYEQYF
TGCAGTGCTCTGGGTTGGTACGAGCAGTACTTC
>TRBV10-1|-|TRBJ2-3|-
CASSDPGLPDPNTADTQYF
TGCGCCAGCAGTGACCCGGGACTCCCAGACCCCAACACCGCAGATACGCAGTATTTT
>TRBV5-1|TRBD1|TRBJ2-2|-
CASSLVRGQGVAGELFF
TGCGCCAGCAGCTTGGTTAGGGGACAGGGAGTGGCCGGGGAGCTGTTTTTT
>TRBV27|-|TRBJ2-1|-
CASSFDRHNEQFF
TGTGCCAGCAGTTTTGACAGACACAATGAGCAGTTCTTC
>TRBV7-2|-|TRBJ1-1|-
CASSFGSMNTEAFF
TGTGCCAGCAGCTTCGGGTCCATGAACACTGAAGCTTTCTTT
>TRBV5-1|-|TRBJ1-5|-
CASSLAGNQPQHF
TGCGCCAGCAGCTTGGCAGGGAATCAGCCCCAGCATTTT
>TRBV27|-|TRBJ1-1|-
CASSSLLALGEAFF
TGTGCCAGCAGCTCACTCCTGGCGTTAGGTGAAGCTTTCTTT
>TRBV7-9|-|TRBJ2-1|once
CASSHDRGSYNEQFF
TGTGCCAGCAGCCACGATCGGGGCTCCTACAATGAGCAGTTCTTC
>TRBV30|-|TRBJ1-1|-
CAWAVSILNTEAFF
TGTGCCTGGGCGGTCAGTATTTTAAACACTGAAGCTTTCTTT